The present TCR beta chain was sequenced within a study of blood T cell repertoires in COVID-19. At the level of the study: Spain, Italy and the United States supplied samples that represented acute and convalescent COVID-19. Sources were T cells, B-cell-depleted T cells, or PBMCs; the material itself was cDNA or gDNA.

Trimming at V came to 6 bases and at J to 3 bases, leaving 6 bases not matched to a gene. Germline-derived CDR1 and CDR2 are SGHAT and FQDESV (reference sequence). CDR3 length equals 16 residues. Original data processing: Amplifying reference gene primers gave estimates of nucleated cell counts. Clones were sequenced by immunoSEQ multiplex PCR, and TCRdb holds only the in-frame ones, with some missing. V and J calls plus clone size are reproduced from that table; the DNA served to infer D and trimming. The sample records 250,000 to 350,000 clones, 87% being singletons. This clone was observed a single time. Across under 25 US areas, participants ranged in age from roughly 18 to 95 years.

This chain uses TRBV11-1 with TRBJ2-1, with 12 bases identical to TRBD2. Sequencing was done on a sample of PBMCs or T cells enriched from blood (not recorded which). The clonotype originates from a young woman who had recovered from COVID-19. CDR3 amino acids: CASSLLAGGNYNEQFF. The CDR3 nucleotides read TGTGCCAGCAGTTTACTAGCGGGAGGTAACTACAATGAGCAGTTCTTC.